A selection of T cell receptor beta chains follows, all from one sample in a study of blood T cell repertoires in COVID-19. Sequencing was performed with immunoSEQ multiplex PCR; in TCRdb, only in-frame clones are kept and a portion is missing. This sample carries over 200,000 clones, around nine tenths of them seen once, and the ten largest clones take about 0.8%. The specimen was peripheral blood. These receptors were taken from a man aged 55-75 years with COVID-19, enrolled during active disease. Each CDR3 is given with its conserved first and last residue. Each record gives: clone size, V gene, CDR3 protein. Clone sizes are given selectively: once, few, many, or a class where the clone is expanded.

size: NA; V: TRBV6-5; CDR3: CASNLQKNTEAFF
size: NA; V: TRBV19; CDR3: CASSIGSPAGGYNEQFF
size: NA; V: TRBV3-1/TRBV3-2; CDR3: CASSPYDSFYGYTF
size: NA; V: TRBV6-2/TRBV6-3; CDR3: CASSQRANTQYF
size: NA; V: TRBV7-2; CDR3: CASRDGLARNEQFF
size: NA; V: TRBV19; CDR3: CASSIGTRQADSGANVLTF
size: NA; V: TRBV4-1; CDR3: CASSPWETGASDEQYF
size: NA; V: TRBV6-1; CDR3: CASSELHRGRRETGELFF
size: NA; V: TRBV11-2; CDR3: CASRPPGTSGEQYF
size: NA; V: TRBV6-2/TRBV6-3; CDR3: CASSTRDRVIYEQYF
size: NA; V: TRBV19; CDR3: CASSRFLGSPYEQYF
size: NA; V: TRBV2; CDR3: CASSTDTRNTEAFF
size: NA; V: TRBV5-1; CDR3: CASSSRDNPRRGNTIYF
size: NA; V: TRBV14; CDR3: CASSQVAGIGYEQFF
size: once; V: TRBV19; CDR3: CASSPWTSGSETQYF
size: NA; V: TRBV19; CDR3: CASSRSTGEGYNEQFF
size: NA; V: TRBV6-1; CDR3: CASSGTTGGATEAFF
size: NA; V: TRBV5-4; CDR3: CASYRAGFTDTQYF
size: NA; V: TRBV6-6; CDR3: CASSYKGGYGLETQYF
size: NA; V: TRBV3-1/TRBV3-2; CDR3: CASSQDSPTTNTGELFF
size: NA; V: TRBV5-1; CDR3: CASAPGTSGRHSYEQYF
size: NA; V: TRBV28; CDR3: CASSLRDRAYF
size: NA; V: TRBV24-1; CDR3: CATSDLTGPIPSYTF
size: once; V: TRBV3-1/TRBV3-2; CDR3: CASSQDKGTTYF
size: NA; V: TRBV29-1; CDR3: CSVEGGGDEKLFF
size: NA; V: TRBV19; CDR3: CATQSGNTGELFF
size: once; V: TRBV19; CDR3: CASSTAGRSTDTQYF
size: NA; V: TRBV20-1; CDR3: CSARSTYEQYF
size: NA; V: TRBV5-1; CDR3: CASSLNLAGNEQFF
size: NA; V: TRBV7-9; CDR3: CASSSRRDTQYF
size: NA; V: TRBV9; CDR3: CASSVAGQAGEKLFF
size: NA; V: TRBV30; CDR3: CAWRRGAAGETSEQYF
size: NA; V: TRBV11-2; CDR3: CASSRGGYSYNEQFF
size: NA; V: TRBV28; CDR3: CASRFGGTGGRTGELFF
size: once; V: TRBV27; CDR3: CASSLSGVGEQFF
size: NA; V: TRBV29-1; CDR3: CSVDTMGGAGANVLTF
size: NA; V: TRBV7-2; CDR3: CASSHRQPEAFF
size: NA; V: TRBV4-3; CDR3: CASSQEGGGGEQFF
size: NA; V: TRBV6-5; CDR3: CASSVDRAENQPQHF
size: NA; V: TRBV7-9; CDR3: CASSPDRLTEAFF
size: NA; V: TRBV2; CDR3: CASSEAQTANTEAFF
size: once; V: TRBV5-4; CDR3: CASSPGGSLTPYEQYF
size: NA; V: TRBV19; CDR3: CASTGVEAYEQYF
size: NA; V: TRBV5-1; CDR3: CASSLRGTGHEQYF